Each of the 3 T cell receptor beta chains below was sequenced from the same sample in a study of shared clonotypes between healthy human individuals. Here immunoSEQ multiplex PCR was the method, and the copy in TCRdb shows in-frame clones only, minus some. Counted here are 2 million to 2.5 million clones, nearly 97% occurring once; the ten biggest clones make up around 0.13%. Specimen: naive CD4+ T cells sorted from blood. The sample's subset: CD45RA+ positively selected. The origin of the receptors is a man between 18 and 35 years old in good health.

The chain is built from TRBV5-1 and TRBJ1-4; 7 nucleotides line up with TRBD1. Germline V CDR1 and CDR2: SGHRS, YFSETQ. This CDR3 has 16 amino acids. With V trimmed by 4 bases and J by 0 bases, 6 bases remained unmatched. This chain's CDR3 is CASSPGTVATNEKLFF. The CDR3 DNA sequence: TGCGCCAGCAGCCCGGGGACAGTTGCAACTAATGAAAAACTGTTTTTT.

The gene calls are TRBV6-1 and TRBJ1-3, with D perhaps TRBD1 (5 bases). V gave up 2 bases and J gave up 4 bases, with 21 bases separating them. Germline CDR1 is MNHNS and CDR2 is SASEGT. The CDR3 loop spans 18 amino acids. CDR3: CASSERVWEIGAGNTIYF. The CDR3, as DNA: TGTGCCAGCAGTGAAAGGGTTTGGGAGATTGGGGCCGGAAACACCATATATTTT.

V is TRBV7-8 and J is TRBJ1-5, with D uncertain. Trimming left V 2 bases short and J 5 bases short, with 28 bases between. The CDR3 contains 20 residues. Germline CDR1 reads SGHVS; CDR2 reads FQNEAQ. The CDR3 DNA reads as TGTGCCAGCAGCTTAAGGCCAAAGGCGGCCGGGGTTGGTCCCTATCAGCCCCAGCATTTT. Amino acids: CASSLRPKAAGVGPYQPQHF.